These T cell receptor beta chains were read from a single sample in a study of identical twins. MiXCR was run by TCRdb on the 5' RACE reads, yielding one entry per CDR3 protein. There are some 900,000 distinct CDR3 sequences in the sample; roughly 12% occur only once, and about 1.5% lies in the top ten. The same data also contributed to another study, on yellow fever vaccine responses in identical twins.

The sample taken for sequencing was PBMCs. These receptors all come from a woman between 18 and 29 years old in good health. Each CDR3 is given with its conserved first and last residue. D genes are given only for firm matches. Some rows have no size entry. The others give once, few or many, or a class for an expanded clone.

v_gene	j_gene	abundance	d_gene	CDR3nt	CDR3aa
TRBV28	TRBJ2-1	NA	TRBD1	TGTGCCAGCAGTGTCCTCGGGACAGGAGGAAACAATGAGCAGTTCTTC	CASSVLGTGGNNEQFF
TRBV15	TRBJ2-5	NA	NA	TGTGCCACCAGCAGAGAAAGACATGGAGAGACCCAGTACTTC	CATSRERHGETQYF
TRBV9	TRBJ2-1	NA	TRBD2	TGTGCCAGCAGCCCGAGAGTAGCGGGAGTGTCTGAGCAGTTCTTC	CASSPRVAGVSEQFF
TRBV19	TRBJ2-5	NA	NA	TGTGCCAGTAAGGAGGGGGCAATGTGGGAGACCCAGTACTTC	CASKEGAMWETQYF
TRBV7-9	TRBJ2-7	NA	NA	TGTGCCAGCAGCTTAGATCCAGGGTGGATCACGGAGCAGTACTTC	CASSLDPGWITEQYF
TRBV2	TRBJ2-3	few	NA	TGTGCCAGCAGTGTAGAGACCCCTCTCGCAGATACGCAGTATTTT	CASSVETPLADTQYF
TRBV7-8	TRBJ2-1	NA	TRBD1	TGTGCCAGCAGCGGACACAGGGGGCTGGGGAATGAGCAGTTCTTC	CASSGHRGLGNEQFF
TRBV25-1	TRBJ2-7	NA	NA	TGTGCCAGCAGTGAAAAAGCCGGGACATTCCCTGACGAGCAGTACTTC	CASSEKAGTFPDEQYF
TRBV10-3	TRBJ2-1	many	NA	TGTGCCATCAGTGAGACTAGCAGGAGCTCCTACAATGAGCAGTTCTTC	CAISETSRSSYNEQFF
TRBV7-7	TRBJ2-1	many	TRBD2	TGTGCCAGCAGCAGCGGACTAGCGGGGGGAGTAGGGTACAATGAGCAGTTCTTC	CASSSGLAGGVGYNEQFF
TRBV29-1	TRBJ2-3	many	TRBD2	TGCAGCTCGGCCGGGAGGGTTAAGGCAGATACGCAGTATTTT	CSSAGRVKADTQYF
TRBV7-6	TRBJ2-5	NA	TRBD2	TGTGCCAGCAGTTTTAGCGGGGGAATCCAAGAGACCCAGTACTTC	CASSFSGGIQETQYF
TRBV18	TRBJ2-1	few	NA	TGTGCCAGCTCACCAAACCTAAAGGGCTCCTACAATGAGCAGTTCTTC	CASSPNLKGSYNEQFF
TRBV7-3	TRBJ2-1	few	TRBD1	TGTGCCAGCAGCCCGACGGGACAGGCCTACAATGAGCAGTTCTTC	CASSPTGQAYNEQFF
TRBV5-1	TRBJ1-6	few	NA	TGCGCCAGCAGCTCCTCGGATAATTCACCCCTCCACTTT	CASSSSDNSPLHF
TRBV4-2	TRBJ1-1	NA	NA	TGTGCCAGCAGCCAAGAGAGGGGCAGCGGGATGAACACTGAAGCTTTCTTT	CASSQERGSGMNTEAFF
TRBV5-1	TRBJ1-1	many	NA	TGCGCCAGCAGCTACCATGAAGGGGCTGAAGCTTTCTTT	CASSYHEGAEAFF
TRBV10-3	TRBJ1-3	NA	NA	TGTGCCATCAGAGACTCTGGAAACACCATATATTTT	CAIRDSGNTIYF
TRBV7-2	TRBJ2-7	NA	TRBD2	TGTGCCAGCAGCCCGCGACTAGCGGCCTCTTACGAGCAGTACTTC	CASSPRLAASYEQYF
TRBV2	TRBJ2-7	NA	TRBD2	TGTGCCAGCCAGATGGCAGAGCGGGAGATTGAGAGGTCCTACGAGCAGTACTTC	CASQMAEREIERSYEQYF
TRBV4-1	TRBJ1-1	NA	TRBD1	TGCGCCAGCAGCCACCCGGGACAGGAAAATGAAGCTTTCTTT	CASSHPGQENEAFF